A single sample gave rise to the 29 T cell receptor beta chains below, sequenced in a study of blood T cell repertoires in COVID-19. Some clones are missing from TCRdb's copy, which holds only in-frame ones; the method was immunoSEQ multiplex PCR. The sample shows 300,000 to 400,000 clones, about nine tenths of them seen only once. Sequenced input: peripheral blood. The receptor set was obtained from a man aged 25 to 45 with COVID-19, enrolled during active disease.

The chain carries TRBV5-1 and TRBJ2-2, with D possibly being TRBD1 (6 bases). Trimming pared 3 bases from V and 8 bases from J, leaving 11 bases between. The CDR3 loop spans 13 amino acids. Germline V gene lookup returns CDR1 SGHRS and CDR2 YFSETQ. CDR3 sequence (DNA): TGCGCCAGCAGCTCAGGGGCTTGGGGGGAGCTGTTTTTT. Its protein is CASSSGAWGELFF.

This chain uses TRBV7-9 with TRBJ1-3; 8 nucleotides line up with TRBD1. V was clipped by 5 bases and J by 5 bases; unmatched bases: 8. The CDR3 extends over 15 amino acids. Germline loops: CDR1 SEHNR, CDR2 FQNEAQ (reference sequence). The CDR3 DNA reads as TGTGCCAGCAGCCCTGGGACAGGAACAAGAAACACCATATATTTT. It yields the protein CASSPGTGTRNTIYF.

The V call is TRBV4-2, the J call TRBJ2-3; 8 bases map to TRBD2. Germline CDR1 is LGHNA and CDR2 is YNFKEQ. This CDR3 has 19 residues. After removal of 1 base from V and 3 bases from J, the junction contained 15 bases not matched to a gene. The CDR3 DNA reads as TGTGCCAGCAGCCAAGCCGTAGTCAGTGGAGCGGGAGAGACAGATACGCAGTATTTT. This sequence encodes CASSQAVVSGAGETDTQYF.

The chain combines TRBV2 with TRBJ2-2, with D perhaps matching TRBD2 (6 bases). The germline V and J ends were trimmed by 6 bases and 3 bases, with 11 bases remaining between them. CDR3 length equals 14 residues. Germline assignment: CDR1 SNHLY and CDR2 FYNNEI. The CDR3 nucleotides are TGTGCCAGCAGAGCCGGGACTTACACCGGGGAGCTGTTTTTT. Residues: CASRAGTYTGELFF.

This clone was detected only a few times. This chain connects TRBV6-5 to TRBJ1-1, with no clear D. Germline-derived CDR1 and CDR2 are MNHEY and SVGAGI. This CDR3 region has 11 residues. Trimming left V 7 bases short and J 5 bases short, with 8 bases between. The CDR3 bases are TGTGCCAGCACCTCGGAGACTGAAGCTTTCTTT. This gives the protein CASTSETEAFF.

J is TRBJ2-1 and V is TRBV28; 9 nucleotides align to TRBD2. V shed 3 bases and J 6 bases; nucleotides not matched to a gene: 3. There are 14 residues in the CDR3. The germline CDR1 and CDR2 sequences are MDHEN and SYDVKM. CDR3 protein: CASSFLREGNEQFF. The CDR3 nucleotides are TGTGCCAGCAGTTTTTTGCGGGAGGGCAATGAGCAGTTCTTC.

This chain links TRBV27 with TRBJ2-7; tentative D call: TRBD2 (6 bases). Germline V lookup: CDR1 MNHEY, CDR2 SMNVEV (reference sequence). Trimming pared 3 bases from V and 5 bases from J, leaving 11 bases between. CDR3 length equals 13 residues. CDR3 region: CASSFWGEDEQYF. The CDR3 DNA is TGTGCCAGCAGTTTTTGGGGGGAAGACGAGCAGTACTTC.

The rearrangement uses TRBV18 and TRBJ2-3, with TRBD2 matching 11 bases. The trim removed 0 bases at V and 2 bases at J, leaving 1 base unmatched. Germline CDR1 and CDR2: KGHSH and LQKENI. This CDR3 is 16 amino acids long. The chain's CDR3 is CASSPPTSGTTDTQYF. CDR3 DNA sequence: TGTGCCAGCTCACCACCGACTAGCGGGACCACAGATACGCAGTATTTT.

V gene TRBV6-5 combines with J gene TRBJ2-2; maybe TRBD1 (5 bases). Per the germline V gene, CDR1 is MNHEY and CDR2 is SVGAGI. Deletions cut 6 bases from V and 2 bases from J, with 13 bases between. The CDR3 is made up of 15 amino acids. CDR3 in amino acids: CASRAQGVNTGELFF. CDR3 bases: TGTGCCAGCAGGGCGCAGGGTGTTAACACCGGGGAGCTGTTTTTT.

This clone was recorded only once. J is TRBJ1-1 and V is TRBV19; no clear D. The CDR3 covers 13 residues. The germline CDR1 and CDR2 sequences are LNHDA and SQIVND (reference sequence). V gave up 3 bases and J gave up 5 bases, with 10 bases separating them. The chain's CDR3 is CASSMGGITEAFF. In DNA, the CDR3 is TGTGCCAGTAGTATGGGAGGGATTACTGAAGCTTTCTTT.

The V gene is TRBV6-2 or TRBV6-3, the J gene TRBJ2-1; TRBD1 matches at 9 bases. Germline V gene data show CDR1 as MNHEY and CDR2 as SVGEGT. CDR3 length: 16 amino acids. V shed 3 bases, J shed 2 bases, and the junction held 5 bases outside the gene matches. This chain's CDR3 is CASSYSGQGTYNEQFF. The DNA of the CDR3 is TGTGCCAGCAGTTATTCGGGACAGGGAACCTACAATGAGCAGTTCTTC.

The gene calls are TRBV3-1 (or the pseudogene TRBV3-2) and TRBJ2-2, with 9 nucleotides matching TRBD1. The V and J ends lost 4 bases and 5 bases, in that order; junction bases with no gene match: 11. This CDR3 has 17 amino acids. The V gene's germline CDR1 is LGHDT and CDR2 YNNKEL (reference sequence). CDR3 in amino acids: CASSPLGDRERTGELFF. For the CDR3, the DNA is TGTGCCAGCAGCCCCCTAGGGGACAGGGAGAGAACCGGGGAGCTGTTTTTT.

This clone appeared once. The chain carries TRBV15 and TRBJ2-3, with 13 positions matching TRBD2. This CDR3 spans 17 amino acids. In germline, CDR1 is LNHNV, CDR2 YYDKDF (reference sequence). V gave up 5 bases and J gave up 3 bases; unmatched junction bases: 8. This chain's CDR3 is CATSGSWGLAGTDTQYF. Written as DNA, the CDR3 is TGTGCCACCAGCGGGAGCTGGGGACTAGCGGGAACAGATACGCAGTATTTT.

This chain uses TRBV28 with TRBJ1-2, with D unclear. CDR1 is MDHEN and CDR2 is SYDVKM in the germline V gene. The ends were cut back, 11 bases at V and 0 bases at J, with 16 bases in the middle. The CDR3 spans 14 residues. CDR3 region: CAASQALANYGYTF. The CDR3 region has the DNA TGTGCCGCTTCCCAGGCACTAGCTAACTATGGCTACACCTTC.

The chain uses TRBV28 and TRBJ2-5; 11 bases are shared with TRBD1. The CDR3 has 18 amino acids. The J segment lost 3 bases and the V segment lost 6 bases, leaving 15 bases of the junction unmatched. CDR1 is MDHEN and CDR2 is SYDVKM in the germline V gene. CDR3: CASRSMTRGTGGKETQYF. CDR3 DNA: TGTGCCAGCAGATCGATGACCAGAGGGACAGGGGGTAAAGAGACCCAGTACTTC.

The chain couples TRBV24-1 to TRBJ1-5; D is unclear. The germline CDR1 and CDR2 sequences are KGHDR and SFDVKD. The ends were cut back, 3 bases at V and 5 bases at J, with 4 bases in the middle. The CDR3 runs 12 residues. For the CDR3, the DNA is TGTGCCACCAGTGATCCGTATCAGCCCCAGCATTTT. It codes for CATSDPYQPQHF.

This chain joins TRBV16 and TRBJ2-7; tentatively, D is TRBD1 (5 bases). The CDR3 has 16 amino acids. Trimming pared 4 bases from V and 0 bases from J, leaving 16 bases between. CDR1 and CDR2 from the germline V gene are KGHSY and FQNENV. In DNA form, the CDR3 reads TGTGCCAGCAGCCGCTCAAGGGGCTTGGACTCCTACGAGCAGTACTTC. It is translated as CASSRSRGLDSYEQYF.

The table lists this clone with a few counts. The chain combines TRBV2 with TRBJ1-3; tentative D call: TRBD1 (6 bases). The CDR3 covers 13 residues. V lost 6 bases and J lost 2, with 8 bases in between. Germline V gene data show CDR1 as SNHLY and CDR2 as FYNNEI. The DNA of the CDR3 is TGTGCCAGCAGGCAGGGGACTGGAAACACCATATATTTT. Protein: CASRQGTGNTIYF.

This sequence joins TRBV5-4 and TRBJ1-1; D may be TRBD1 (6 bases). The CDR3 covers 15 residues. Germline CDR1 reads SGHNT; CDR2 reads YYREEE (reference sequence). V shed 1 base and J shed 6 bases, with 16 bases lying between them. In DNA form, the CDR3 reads TGTGCCAGCAGCTTGAATCTGGGGGCGCACGCTGAAGCTTTCTTT. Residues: CASSLNLGAHAEAFF.

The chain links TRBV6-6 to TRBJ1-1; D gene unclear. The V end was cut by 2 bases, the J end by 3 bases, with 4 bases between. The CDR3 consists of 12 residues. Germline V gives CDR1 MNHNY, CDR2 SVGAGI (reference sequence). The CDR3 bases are TGTGCCAGCAGTTACGCGGACACTGAAGCTTTCTTT. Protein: CASSYADTEAFF.

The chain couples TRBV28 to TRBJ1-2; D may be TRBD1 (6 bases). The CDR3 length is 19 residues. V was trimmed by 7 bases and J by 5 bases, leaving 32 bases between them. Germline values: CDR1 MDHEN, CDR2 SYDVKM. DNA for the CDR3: TGTGCCAGCACACCCGGGGGGCTCTACACTCCGGGGGGTTGGTATGGCTACACCTTC. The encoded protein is CASTPGGLYTPGGWYGYTF.

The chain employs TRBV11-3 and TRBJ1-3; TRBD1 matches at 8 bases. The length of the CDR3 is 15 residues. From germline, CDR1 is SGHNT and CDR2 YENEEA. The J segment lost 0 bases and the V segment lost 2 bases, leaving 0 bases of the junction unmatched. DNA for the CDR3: TGTGCCAGCAGCTTACAGGGGGCCTCTGGAAACACCATATATTTT. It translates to CASSLQGASGNTIYF.

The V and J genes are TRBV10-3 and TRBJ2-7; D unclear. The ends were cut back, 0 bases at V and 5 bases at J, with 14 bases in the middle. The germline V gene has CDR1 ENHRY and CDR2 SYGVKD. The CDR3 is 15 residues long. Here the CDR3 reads CAISESNSRLNEQYF. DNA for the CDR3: TGTGCCATCAGTGAGTCGAATTCCCGGTTGAACGAGCAGTACTTC.

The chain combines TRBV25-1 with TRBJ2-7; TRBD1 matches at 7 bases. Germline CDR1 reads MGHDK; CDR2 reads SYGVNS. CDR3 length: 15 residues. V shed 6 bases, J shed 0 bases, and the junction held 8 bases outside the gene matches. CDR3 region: CASRTGAGSSYEQYF. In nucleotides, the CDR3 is TGTGCCAGCAGAACAGGGGCTGGGAGCTCCTACGAGCAGTACTTC.

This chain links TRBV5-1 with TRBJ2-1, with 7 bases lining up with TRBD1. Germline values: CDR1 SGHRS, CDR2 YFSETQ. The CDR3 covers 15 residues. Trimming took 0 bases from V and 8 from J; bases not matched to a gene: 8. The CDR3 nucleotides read TGCGCCAGCAGCTTGGAAACAGGGGCTGGACATGAGCAGTTCTTC. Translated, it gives CASSLETGAGHEQFF. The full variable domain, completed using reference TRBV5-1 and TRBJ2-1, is KAGVTQTPRYLIKTRGQQVTLSCSPISGHRSVSWYQQTPGQGLQFLFEYFSETQRNKGNFPGRFSGRQFSNSRSEMNVSTLELGDSALYLCASSLETGAGHEQFFGPGTRLTVL.

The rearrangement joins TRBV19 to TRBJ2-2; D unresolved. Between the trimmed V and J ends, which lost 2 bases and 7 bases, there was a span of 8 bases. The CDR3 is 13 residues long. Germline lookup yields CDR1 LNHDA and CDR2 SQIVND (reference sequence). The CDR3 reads CASSITPGGELFF. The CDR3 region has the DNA TGTGCCAGTAGTATAACTCCTGGCGGGGAGCTGTTTTTT.

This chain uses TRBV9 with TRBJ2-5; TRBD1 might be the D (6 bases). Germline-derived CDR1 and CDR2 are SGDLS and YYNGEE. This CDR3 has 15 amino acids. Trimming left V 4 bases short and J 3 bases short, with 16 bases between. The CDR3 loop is CASSSRTATKETQYF. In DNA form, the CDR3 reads TGTGCCAGCAGCTCCCGGACAGCGACGAAAGAGACCCAGTACTTC.

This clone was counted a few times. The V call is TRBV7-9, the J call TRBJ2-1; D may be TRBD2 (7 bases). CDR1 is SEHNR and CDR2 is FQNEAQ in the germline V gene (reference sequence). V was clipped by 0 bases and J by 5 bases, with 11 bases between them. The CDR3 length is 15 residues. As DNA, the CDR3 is TGTGCCAGCAGCTTAGCGTTCGGGGGGCACAATGAGCAGTTCTTC. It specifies CASSLAFGGHNEQFF.

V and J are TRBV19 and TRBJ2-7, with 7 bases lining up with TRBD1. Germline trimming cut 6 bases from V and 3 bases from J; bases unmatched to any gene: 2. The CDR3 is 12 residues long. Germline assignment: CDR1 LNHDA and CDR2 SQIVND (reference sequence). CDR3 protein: CASSGQDYEQYF. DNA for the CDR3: TGTGCCAGTAGCGGACAGGACTACGAGCAGTACTTC. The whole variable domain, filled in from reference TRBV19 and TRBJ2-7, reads DGGITQSPKYLFRKEGQNVTLSCEQNLNHDAMYWYRQDPGQGLRLIYYSQIVNDFQKGDIAEGYSVSREKKESFPLTVTSAQKNPTAFYLCASSGQDYEQYFGPGTRLTVT.